The rows below give T cell receptor beta chains drawn from one sample of a study of cytomegalovirus exposure and HLA in healthy donors. Produced via immunoSEQ multiplex PCR; TCRdb's table is partial and in-frame only. The sample shows approximately 140,000 clones, approximately 84% of them seen only once. The sample comprised PBMCs. These receptors originate from a woman aged 30 to 39 in good health and CMV-seronegative. Each CDR3 is given with its conserved first and last residue. The order of the fields is clone size, V gene, J gene, D gene, CDR3 protein, CDR3 DNA. A D gene is named only where the DNA matches it firmly. Not all rows give a size; the values are once, few, many and, for expanded clones, a class.

NA	TRBV6-5	TRBJ1-1	NA	CASSSQGNTEAFF	TGTGCCAGCAGTTCACAGGGGAACACTGAAGCTTTCTTT
once	TRBV25-1	TRBJ1-1	TRBD1	CASSGWTGTNTEAFF	TGTGCCAGCAGTGGATGGACAGGGACCAACACTGAAGCTTTCTTT
NA	TRBV28	TRBJ2-1	TRBD2	CASSLRTSSRSNNEQFF	TGTGCCAGCAGTCTGAGGACTAGCTCCAGATCGAACAATGAGCAGTTCTTC
NA	TRBV7-9	TRBJ2-7	NA	CASSLWGHSEASYEQYF	TGTGCCAGCAGCTTATGGGGCCACAGCGAAGCCTCCTACGAGCAGTACTTC
NA	TRBV5-1	TRBJ1-6	TRBD1	CASSIGQGNSPLHF	TGCGCCAGCAGCATCGGACAGGGTAATTCACCCCTCCACTTT
NA	TRBV27	TRBJ2-7	NA	CASSPRGSTYEQYF	TGTGCCAGCAGTCCCCGGGGGTCCACCTACGAGCAGTACTTC
NA	TRBV19	TRBJ1-1	NA	CASSKGDTEAFF	TGTGCCAGTAGTAAGGGGGACACTGAAGCTTTCTTT
NA	TRBV7-7	TRBJ1-5	NA	CASSLLTVNQPQHF	TGTGCCAGCAGCTTATTAACTGTCAATCAGCCCCAGCATTTT
NA	TRBV5-1	TRBJ1-3	TRBD1	CASSGGTVGNTIYF	TGCGCCAGCAGCGGGGGGACAGTTGGAAACACCATATATTTT
NA	TRBV5-4	TRBJ2-1	TRBD2	CASSLPASGYNEQFF	TGTGCCAGCAGCTTGCCCGCTAGCGGTTACAATGAGCAGTTCTTC
few	TRBV4-2	TRBJ1-6	TRBD1	CASSQDPTGGNSPLHF	TGTGCCAGCAGCCAAGATCCGACAGGGGGGAATTCACCCCTCCACTTT
NA	TRBV27	TRBJ2-1	NA	CASSIGTYNEQFF	TGTGCCAGCAGTATCGGGACCTACAATGAGCAGTTCTTC
NA	TRBV2	TRBJ2-3	TRBD2	CASSAYSGTSGSTDTQYF	TGTGCCAGCAGCGCCTACTCCGGGACTAGCGGTAGCACAGATACGCAGTATTTT
NA	TRBV18	TRBJ2-7	NA	CASGSATYEQYF	TGTGCCAGCGGCAGCGCTACCTACGAGCAGTACTTC
NA	TRBV10-1	TRBJ2-7	TRBD1	CASSGTGGTYEQYF	TGCGCCAGCAGTGGGACAGGGGGTACCTACGAGCAGTACTTC
NA	TRBV9	TRBJ1-2	TRBD1	CASSVEGRQGVDGYTF	TGTGCCAGCAGCGTAGAGGGCCGACAGGGGGTAGATGGCTACACCTTC
NA	TRBV11-3	TRBJ2-3	TRBD1	CASSSGQGSTDTQYF	TGTGCCAGCAGCTCCGGACAGGGGTCCACAGATACGCAGTATTTT
NA	TRBV5-1	TRBJ1-1	NA	CASSGGGLNTEAFF	TGCGCCAGCAGCGGGGGCGGGTTGAACACTGAAGCTTTCTTT
NA	TRBV27	TRBJ2-1	TRBD1	CASSLSRTPGQYNEQFF	TGTGCCAGCAGTTTATCTCGCACCCCGGGACAGTACAATGAGCAGTTCTTC
NA	TRBV10-2	TRBJ2-3	TRBD2	CASSELSSGVGDTQYF	TGCGCCAGCAGTGAGTTGAGTAGCGGGGTTGGAGATACGCAGTATTTT
NA	TRBV29-1	TRBJ1-4	NA	CSVEVGRGEKLFF	TGCAGCGTTGAGGTCGGCAGAGGAGAAAAACTGTTTTTT
NA	TRBV30	TRBJ1-5	TRBD1	CAWSGGQGDQPQHF	TGTGCCTGGAGTGGCGGACAGGGCGATCAGCCCCAGCATTTT
NA	TRBV15	TRBJ1-1	NA	CATSRTQGAGTEAFF	TGTGCCACCAGCAGGACCCAGGGTGCCGGCACTGAAGCTTTCTTT
few	TRBV10-2	TRBJ1-2	TRBD1	CASFGDSKAPPYGYTF	TGCGCCAGCTTTGGGGACAGTAAAGCCCCGCCCTATGGCTACACCTTC
NA	TRBV10-3	TRBJ2-7	NA	CAIRDRQGLSYEQYF	TGTGCCATCAGGGACCGACAGGGACTCTCCTACGAGCAGTACTTC
NA	TRBV28	TRBJ1-2	NA	CASSPGGVSDRGYTF	TGTGCCAGCAGTCCGGGGGGGGTGAGCGATCGTGGCTACACCTTC
NA	TRBV7-9	TRBJ2-1	NA	CASSRRGAGVSYNEQFF	TGTGCCAGCAGCCGACGGGGGGCAGGGGTGTCCTACAATGAGCAGTTCTTC